These 22 T cell receptor beta chains came from one sample sequenced in a study of technical replicates of blood from four donors. Clones were sequenced by immunoSEQ multiplex PCR, and TCRdb holds only the in-frame ones, with some missing. The sample has under 85,000 clones; approximately 91% are singletons. Sequencing was performed on T cells isolated from PBMCs. Receptors were obtained from a human donor in good health.

V usage is TRBV7-8 and J usage is TRBJ2-7; 16 bases match TRBD2. J lost 4 bases, V lost 1 base, and 13 bases had no gene match. CDR3 length equals 20 residues. In germline, CDR1 is SGHVS, CDR2 FQNEAQ. CDR3 loop: CASSLDPAAGTSGREYEQYF. In nucleotides, the CDR3 is TGTGCCAGCAGCTTAGATCCGGCAGCCGGGACTAGCGGGAGGGAATACGAGCAGTACTTC.

The rearrangement uses TRBV10-3 and TRBJ1-4; D is perhaps TRBD1 (6 bases). Germline values: CDR1 ENHRY, CDR2 SYGVKD. V lost 4 bases and J 7 bases, leaving 10 bases between the germline ends. This CDR3 comprises 13 residues. CDR3 in DNA: TGTGCCATCAGTGGGACAGTTAGTGAAAAACTGTTTTTT. This sequence encodes CAISGTVSEKLFF.

The chain employs TRBV4-1 and TRBJ2-5; maybe TRBD2 (6 bases). V gave up 4 bases and J gave up 1 base, with 7 bases separating them. The CDR3 is made up of 13 amino acids. CDR1 is MGHRA and CDR2 is YSYEKL in the germline V gene. The CDR3 loop reads CASSLAAQETQYF. The CDR3, as DNA: TGCGCCAGCAGCCTAGCGGCCCAAGAGACCCAGTACTTC.

This chain's CDR3 is CASIFGGNYGYTF. In nucleotides, the CDR3 is TGTGCCAGCATCTTTGGGGGCAACTATGGCTACACCTTC. The V call is TRBV21-1, the J call TRBJ1-2; the D segment call TRBD1 is taken from the table without a DNA check. TRBV21-1 is assigned pseudogene status. This CDR3 has 13 residues.

This chain uses TRBV18 with TRBJ2-1; TRBD2 matches at 13 bases. Germline V lookup: CDR1 KGHSH, CDR2 LQKENI. This CDR3 comprises 20 residues. Trimming removed 3 bases from V and 8 bases from J; junction bases left unmatched: 19. CDR3 sequence (DNA): TGTGCCAGCTCACCCGCAGACAGGGGAGAACTAGCGGGAGGGCCTGATGAGCAGTTCTTC. This translates into CASSPADRGELAGGPDEQFF.

This CDR3 reads CASSFSGSTEAFF. CDR3 nucleotides: TGTGCCAGCAGTTTCTCAGGATCCACTGAAGCTTTCTTT. J is TRBJ1-1 and V is TRBV9; no clear D gene. The germline CDR1 and CDR2 sequences are SGDLS and YYNGEE. The V and J ends lost 5 bases and 4 bases respectively, with 12 bases between them. There are 13 residues in the CDR3.

J is TRBJ1-1 and V is TRBV30; 8 nucleotides agree with TRBD1. The length of the CDR3 is 13 residues. The germline CDR1 and CDR2 sequences are GTSNPN and SVGIG (reference sequence). The V segment lost 4 bases and the J segment 6 bases; nucleotides outside the gene matches: 7. The CDR3: CAWTQGVSAEAFF. The CDR3 DNA follows: TGTGCCTGGACACAGGGGGTCTCCGCTGAAGCTTTCTTT. Combining the CDR3 with reference TRBV30 and TRBJ1-1 gives the whole variable domain SQTIHQWPATLVQPVGSPLSLECTVEGTSNPNLYWYRQAAGRGLQLLFYSVGIGQISSEVPQNLSASRPQDRQFILSSKKLLLSDSGFYLCAWTQGVSAEAFFGQGTRLTVV.

The chain couples TRBV6-1 to TRBJ1-1; D not certain. The CDR3 covers 15 residues. Germline V gene data show CDR1 as MNHNS and CDR2 as SASEGT. The V gene lost 4 bases and the J gene lost 4 bases, with 16 bases spanning the gap. The CDR3 bases are TGTGCCAGCAGTGCAACCCGGGGTCTGGGCACTGAAGCTTTCTTT. This gives the protein CASSATRGLGTEAFF.

V and J are TRBV5-4 and TRBJ2-3; D is undetermined. Trimming stripped 1 base from V and 0 bases from J, with 12 bases between. There are 16 residues in the CDR3. The germline V gene has CDR1 SGHNT and CDR2 YYREEE (reference sequence). The CDR3 reads CASSLTAAPSTDTQYF. The CDR3 DNA follows: TGTGCCAGCAGCTTGACGGCGGCCCCTAGCACAGATACGCAGTATTTT.

The chain uses TRBV11-2 and TRBJ2-1; D is unresolved. V was trimmed by 0 bases and J by 16 bases, leaving 13 bases between them. The CDR3 sequence is 12 residues long. Germline V lookup: CDR1 SGHAT, CDR2 FQNNGV. The CDR3 coding sequence is TGTGCCAGCAGCTTAGATAACGACGACAAATTCTTC. Its translation: CASSLDNDDKFF.

The CDR3 bases are TGCAGCGTTGACCTCGGAGGGCCCTACGAGCAGTACTTC. This encodes CSVDLGGPYEQYF. The chain links TRBV29-1 to TRBJ2-7; D is possibly TRBD2 (6 bases). CDR1 SQVTM and CDR2 ANQGSEA come from the germline V gene. The CDR3 extends over 13 amino acids. Deletions cut 3 bases from V and 2 bases from J, with 11 bases between.

The rearrangement joins TRBV4-1 to TRBJ2-7, with 8 bases lining up with TRBD2. This CDR3 contains 15 residues. The trim removed 4 bases at V and 0 bases at J, leaving 5 bases unmatched. Germline lookup yields CDR1 MGHRA and CDR2 YSYEKL. CDR3 DNA sequence: TGCGCCAGCAGCCCCTCAGCGGGAGACTCCTACGAGCAGTACTTC. Protein product: CASSPSAGDSYEQYF.

The gene calls are TRBV11-2 and TRBJ2-3; TRBD2 agrees at 11 bases. After removal of 6 bases from V and 3 bases from J, the junction contained 2 bases not matched to a gene. This CDR3 spans 14 amino acids. Germline V gene lookup returns CDR1 SGHAT and CDR2 FQNNGV. CDR3 protein: CASSWTSGTDTQYF. The CDR3 DNA sequence: TGTGCCAGCAGTTGGACTAGCGGGACAGATACGCAGTATTTT.

The table lists this clone with a few counts. The chain has TRBV4-3 and TRBJ1-5, with D tentatively TRBD1 (6 bases). Germline assignment: CDR1 LGHNA and CDR2 YSLEER. The CDR3 consists of 17 residues. The V gene lost 0 bases and the J gene lost 1 base, with 13 bases spanning the gap. The CDR3 spells CASSQDHGTRSNQPQHF. CDR3 nucleotides: TGCGCCAGCAGCCAAGATCACGGGACAAGAAGCAATCAGCCCCAGCATTTT.

V gene TRBV28 combines with J gene TRBJ2-5; tentatively, D is TRBD2 (5 bases). V was pared by 5 bases and J by 2 bases, with 15 bases between. The length of the CDR3 is 15 residues. The germline V gene has CDR1 MDHEN and CDR2 SYDVKM. CDR3 bases: TGTGCCAGCAGTCCCCAGTCGGGAAGACAAGAGACCCAGTACTTC. It codes for CASSPQSGRQETQYF.

V usage is TRBV30 and J usage is TRBJ2-3; D is uncertain. This CDR3 has 13 residues. V was pared by 0 bases and J by 5 bases, with 9 bases between. Germline CDR1 and CDR2: GTSNPN and SVGIG (reference sequence). CDR3 amino acids: CAWSVKLQDTQYF. The CDR3 nucleotides are TGTGCCTGGAGTGTAAAATTACAAGATACGCAGTATTTT.

This chain joins TRBV27 and TRBJ2-1; 14 positions match TRBD2. The J segment lost 7 bases and the V segment lost 2 bases, leaving 1 base of the junction unmatched. The CDR3 spans 15 residues. CDR1 is MNHEY and CDR2 is SMNVEV in the germline V gene (reference sequence). Here the CDR3 DNA reads TGTGCCAGCAGTTTAGGGACTAGCGGGAGTAATGAGCAGTTCTTC. As protein: CASSLGTSGSNEQFF.

This chain joins TRBV10-3 and TRBJ1-4; 9 positions agree with TRBD1. Trimming cost V 2 bases and J 5 bases; bases outside gene matches: 3. Germline values: CDR1 ENHRY, CDR2 SYGVKD. The CDR3 has 15 residues. Here the CDR3 reads CAISETGTGNEKLFF. The CDR3 nucleotides read TGTGCCATCAGTGAGACCGGGACAGGGAATGAAAAACTGTTTTTT.

The chain couples TRBV7-3 to TRBJ2-2, with 8 positions matching TRBD2. Germline V CDR1 and CDR2: SGHTA, FQGTGA. There are 16 residues in the CDR3. V lost 2 bases and J lost 0; bases outside the gene matches: 2. CDR3 loop: CASSLGLASNTGELFF. The CDR3 coding sequence is TGTGCCAGCAGCTTAGGACTAGCCTCGAACACCGGGGAGCTGTTTTTT.

This sequence joins TRBV28 and TRBJ2-4; TRBD1 aligns across 7 bases. From germline, CDR1 is MDHEN and CDR2 SYDVKM. V gave up 3 bases and J gave up 8 bases; unmatched junction bases: 4. The CDR3 is 13 residues long. The CDR3 coding sequence is TGTGCCAGCAGTTTGGGTCAGGGGGACATTCAGTACTTC. This encodes CASSLGQGDIQYF.

The chain combines TRBV29-1 with TRBJ2-5; D unresolved. V lost 3 bases and J lost 4, with 15 bases in between. Per the germline V gene, CDR1 is SQVTM and CDR2 is ANQGSEA. The CDR3 has 14 residues. CDR3 DNA sequence: TGCAGCGTTGACGGTCGGTTGTCGATAGAGACCCAGTACTTC. This encodes CSVDGRLSIETQYF.

This chain links TRBV6-6 with TRBJ2-1; 13 bases map to TRBD2. V gave up 5 bases and J gave up 10 bases; unmatched junction bases: 8. The CDR3 runs to 15 residues. Germline values: CDR1 MNHNY, CDR2 SVGAGI (reference sequence). CDR3 residues: CASSPPGLAGSEQFF. As DNA, the CDR3 is TGTGCCAGCAGTCCACCGGGACTAGCGGGATCAGAGCAGTTCTTC.